Listed below are T cell receptor beta chains from one sample, sequenced in a study of shared clonotypes between healthy human individuals. Method: immunoSEQ multiplex PCR; TCRdb's copy keeps in-frame clones and lacks some. Of millions of clones listed, approximately 94% were seen once; the top ten hold roughly 1%. Sequenced sample: naive CD8+ T cells sorted from blood. These receptors were obtained from a man between 18 and 29 years old in good health. CDR3s leave out the opening cysteine and the closing phenylalanine or tryptophan. Fields, in order: V gene, J gene, CDR3 protein.

v_call: TRBV15; j_call: TRBJ2-7; cdr3_aa: ATSRDRAGYEQY
v_call: TRBV7-2; j_call: TRBJ1-3; cdr3_aa: ALEGGTHSGNTIY
v_call: TRBV5-1; j_call: TRBJ2-1; cdr3_aa: ASSSPGLAGVDEQF
v_call: TRBV7-9; j_call: TRBJ1-4; cdr3_aa: ASSLSGAEEKLF
v_call: TRBV6-5; j_call: TRBJ2-7; cdr3_aa: ASSYSQGIAYEQY
v_call: TRBV7-9; j_call: TRBJ2-5; cdr3_aa: ASSLTRDTRLGETQY
v_call: TRBV29-1; j_call: TRBJ2-5; cdr3_aa: SVDLAGTQETQY
v_call: TRBV2; j_call: TRBJ2-2; cdr3_aa: ASDLPTGGTGELF
v_call: TRBV6-1; j_call: TRBJ2-7; cdr3_aa: ATTGGSSEQY
v_call: TRBV4-2; j_call: TRBJ2-7; cdr3_aa: ASSQRGQGWEQY
v_call: TRBV28; j_call: TRBJ1-1; cdr3_aa: ASSLRGTEAF
v_call: TRBV5-1; j_call: TRBJ2-2; cdr3_aa: ASSLERGNTGELF
v_call: TRBV27; j_call: TRBJ2-7; cdr3_aa: ASSSLGTSGSYEQY
v_call: TRBV4-1; j_call: TRBJ2-5; cdr3_aa: ASSFPGLAGEEQETQY
v_call: TRBV29-1; j_call: TRBJ1-1; cdr3_aa: SVEEGWGGTAF
v_call: TRBV4-1; j_call: TRBJ1-2; cdr3_aa: ASSLRSVNYGYT
v_call: TRBV19; j_call: TRBJ1-1; cdr3_aa: ASSITGGPAEAF
v_call: TRBV27; j_call: TRBJ1-1; cdr3_aa: ASSNPGTGGPMNTEAF
v_call: TRBV29-1; j_call: TRBJ2-1; cdr3_aa: SVEVDGSSYNEQF
v_call: TRBV7-8; j_call: TRBJ2-1; cdr3_aa: ASSLGGPNEQF
v_call: TRBV2; j_call: TRBJ2-7; cdr3_aa: ASSHGLAWEQY
v_call: TRBV7-6; j_call: TRBJ2-7; cdr3_aa: ASSSGDGGYEQY
v_call: TRBV7-2; j_call: TRBJ2-5; cdr3_aa: ASSPHGGGFGQETQY
v_call: TRBV29-1; j_call: TRBJ1-3; cdr3_aa: SVESASSGNTIY